The entry below describes one T cell receptor beta chain. In the original processing: Estimated nucleated cell counts came from reference gene primer amplification. Only in-frame clones appear in the TCRdb table, and some are missing; sequencing was by immunoSEQ multiplex PCR. That table is the source of V, J and clone size, and D and trimming were worked out from the DNA. The sample includes under 70,000 clones, more than 80% seen only once; the top ten take over 13%. The V end was cut by 1 base, the J end by 1 base, with 16 bases between. CDR1 is MGHRA and CDR2 is YSYEKL in the germline V gene. The CDR3 extends over 17 amino acids. The sample comes from a study of blood T cell repertoires in COVID-19. Study-level background: Samples of COVID-19 (acute and convalescent) were obtained from the United States, Italy and Spain. T cells, B-cell-depleted T cells, or PBMCs supplied cDNA or gDNA.

The TCR originated in a human donor with active COVID-19. The donor label of this sample is uncertain. This rearrangement joins TRBV4-1 to TRBJ1-1; D gene uncertain. Input material: peripheral blood. The CDR3 coding sequence is TGCGCCAGCAGCCAAGGCCCTGGGCTGCAGAAGAACACTGAAGCTTTCTTT. Translation: CASSQGPGLQKNTEAFF.